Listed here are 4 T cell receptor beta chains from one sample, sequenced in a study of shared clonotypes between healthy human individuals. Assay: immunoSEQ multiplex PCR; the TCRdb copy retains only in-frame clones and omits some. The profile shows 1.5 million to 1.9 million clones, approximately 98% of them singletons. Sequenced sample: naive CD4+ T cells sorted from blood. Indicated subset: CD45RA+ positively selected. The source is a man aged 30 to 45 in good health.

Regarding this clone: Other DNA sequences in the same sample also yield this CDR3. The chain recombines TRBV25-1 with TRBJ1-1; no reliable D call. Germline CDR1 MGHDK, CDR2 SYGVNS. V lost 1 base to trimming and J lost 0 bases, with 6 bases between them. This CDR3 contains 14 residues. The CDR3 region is CASSESGLNTEAFF. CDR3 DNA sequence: TGTGCCAGCAGTGAATCAGGCTTGAACACTGAAGCTTTCTTT.

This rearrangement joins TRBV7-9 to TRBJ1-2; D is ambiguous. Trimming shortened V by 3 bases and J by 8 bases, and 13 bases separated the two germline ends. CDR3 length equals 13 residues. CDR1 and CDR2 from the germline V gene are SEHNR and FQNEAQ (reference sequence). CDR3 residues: CASSLWVREGYTF. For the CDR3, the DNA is TGTGCCAGCAGCTTGTGGGTCCGGGAGGGCTACACCTTC.

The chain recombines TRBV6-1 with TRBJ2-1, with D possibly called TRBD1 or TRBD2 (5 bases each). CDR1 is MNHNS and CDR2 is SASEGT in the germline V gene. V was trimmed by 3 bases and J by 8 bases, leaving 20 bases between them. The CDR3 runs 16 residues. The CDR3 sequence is CASSEGRGYAWDEQFF. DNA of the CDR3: TGTGCCAGCAGTGAGGGTCGGGGCTACGCTTGGGATGAGCAGTTCTTC.

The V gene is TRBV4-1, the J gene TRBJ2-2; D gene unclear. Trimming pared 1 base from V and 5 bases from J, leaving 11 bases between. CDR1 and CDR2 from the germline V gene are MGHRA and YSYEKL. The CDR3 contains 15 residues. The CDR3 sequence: CASSQVPGGTGELFF. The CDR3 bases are TGCGCCAGCAGCCAAGTCCCGGGTGGAACCGGGGAGCTGTTTTTT.